One and the same sample provided the 30 T cell receptor beta chains below, sequenced in a study of cytomegalovirus exposure and HLA in healthy donors. PCR was performed using 60 Vbeta and 13 Jbeta primers. Some clones are missing from TCRdb's copy, which holds only in-frame ones; the method was immunoSEQ multiplex PCR. The top ten clones hold approximately 6.3% of a sample with 150,000 to 190,000 clones, roughly 82% of them seen once. The sequenced sample was PBMCs. The receptors here all came from a woman in her forties or fifties in good health and CMV-seropositive.

The rearrangement joins TRBV12-1 to TRBJ1-5. TRBV12-1 is a documented pseudogene. The CDR3 runs 16 residues. CDR3 amino acids: CASSSQSWRSNQPQHF. Here the CDR3 DNA reads TGTGCCAGCAGCTCTCAATCGTGGCGGTCCAATCAGCCCCAGCATTTT.

The V and J genes are TRBV7-9 and TRBJ1-2; possible D gene TRBD1, 6 bases. This CDR3 has 13 residues. From germline, CDR1 is SEHNR and CDR2 FQNEAQ (reference sequence). The V and J ends lost 1 base and 4 bases respectively, with 7 bases between them. CDR3 bases: TGTGCCAGCAGCTTAGGGACAGTCTATGGCTACACCTTC. Translation gives CASSLGTVYGYTF.

This clone was counted a single time. The rearrangement links TRBV7-2 to TRBJ2-7, with 8 bases that match TRBD2. The CDR3 totals 14 residues. V shed 5 bases and J 5 bases; nucleotides not matched to a gene: 8. Germline V CDR1 and CDR2: SGHTA, FQGNSA. The CDR3 here is CASSPGTSTHEQYF. As DNA, the CDR3 is TGTGCCAGCAGCCCCGGGACTAGTACCCACGAGCAGTACTTC.

This clone was counted only a few times. The chain combines TRBV10-1 with TRBJ2-1; the match to TRBD2 covers 8 bases. The CDR3 covers 13 residues. Trimming cost V 6 bases and J 8 bases; bases outside gene matches: 6. Per germline, CDR1 WNHNN and CDR2 SYGVQD (reference sequence). This CDR3 reads CASRPAGGDEQFF. CDR3 in DNA: TGCGCCAGCAGACCCGCGGGGGGCGATGAGCAGTTCTTC.

The V and J genes are TRBV30 and TRBJ2-5; possible D gene TRBD2, 5 bases. CDR1 is GTSNPN, CDR2 SVGIG, per germline (reference sequence). CDR3 size: 12 residues. V lost 4 bases and J lost 2, with 8 bases in between. For the CDR3, the DNA is TGTGCCTGGACCCCGGGGCAAGAGACCCAGTACTTC. Translating it yields CAWTPGQETQYF.

Here the CDR3 reads CASPGEGGVYYGYTF. The CDR3 DNA is TGTGCCAGCCCCGGTGAGGGAGGAGTATACTATGGCTACACCTTC. The chain combines TRBV6-4 with TRBJ1-2; D remains unclear. This CDR3 comprises 15 residues. V was clipped by 8 bases and J by 3 bases, with 19 bases between them. Per the germline V gene, CDR1 is MRHNA and CDR2 is SNTAGT.

CDR3: CASTRDRVLVEQFF. The CDR3 DNA follows: TGTGCCAGCACCCGGGACAGGGTTTTAGTTGAGCAGTTCTTC. The rearrangement joins TRBV5-4 to TRBJ2-1; 9 nucleotides line up with TRBD1. The V segment lost 6 bases and the J segment 9 bases; nucleotides outside the gene matches: 10. This CDR3 has 14 amino acids. Germline lookup yields CDR1 SGHNT and CDR2 YYREEE (reference sequence).

This clone occurred a few times. V usage is TRBV2 and J usage is TRBJ1-1; 7 bases fit TRBD1. V lost 7 bases and J lost 3; bases outside the gene matches: 8. The CDR3 has 14 residues. CDR1 and CDR2 (germline): SNHLY, FYNNEI. CDR3 nucleotides: TGTGCCAGCACTAAACAGGGGAAAGACACTGAAGCTTTCTTT. It specifies CASTKQGKDTEAFF.

V gene TRBV2 combines with J gene TRBJ2-1; TRBD1 matches 12 bases. Germline CDR1 reads SNHLY; CDR2 reads FYNNEI. Unmatched junction bases numbered 13, after V lost 10 bases and J lost 6 bases. CDR3 length: 16 residues. The CDR3 protein is CAISGTGGQEINEQFF. DNA of the CDR3: TGTGCCATCTCCGGGACAGGGGGCCAAGAAATCAATGAGCAGTTCTTC.

This clone was observed a single time. The genes are TRBV27 and TRBJ2-3; D may be TRBD1 (5 bases). The germline gives CDR1 MNHEY, CDR2 SMNVEV (reference sequence). The CDR3 loop spans 12 amino acids. V dropped 5 bases and J dropped 9 bases, with 12 bases sitting between them. The chain's CDR3 is CASSVQGHTQYF. The CDR3, as DNA: TGTGCCAGCAGTGTCCAGGGCCACACGCAGTATTTT.

V gene TRBV10-2 combines with J gene TRBJ1-5; D gene unclear. CDR3 size: 12 residues. Germline V CDR1 and CDR2: WSHSY, SAAADI. V gave up 5 bases and J gave up 6 bases, with 8 bases separating them. The DNA of the CDR3 is TGCGCCAGCAGTAACAGTCCTCAGCCCCAGCATTTT. Translating it yields CASSNSPQPQHF.

The sample holds one count of this clone. V is TRBV29-1 and J is TRBJ2-3; possibly TRBD2 for D (5 bases). Trimming left V 6 bases short and J 0 bases short, with 25 bases between. Per germline, CDR1 SQVTM and CDR2 ANQGSEA. CDR3 length: 18 residues. CDR3 sequence reads: CSVRGTRANSHSTDTQYF. The CDR3 DNA follows: TGCAGCGTGAGAGGCACTAGAGCGAATTCACATAGCACAGATACGCAGTATTTT.

This clone was seen just once. The chain is built from TRBV12-5 and TRBJ2-1; TRBD1 agrees at 7 bases. The V gene's germline CDR1 is LGHNT and CDR2 FRNRAP. The CDR3 consists of 15 residues. The V segment lost 6 bases and the J segment 6 bases; nucleotides outside the gene matches: 11. The DNA for the CDR3 is TGTGCTAGTGGCCGAGGACAGGCTTTACGCAATGAGCAGTTCTTC. Translated: CASGRGQALRNEQFF.

CDR3 in amino acids: CALEEGNYGYTF. The CDR3 nucleotides read TGTGCCCTGGAGGAGGGTAACTATGGCTACACCTTC. The chain recombines TRBV30 with TRBJ1-2; D call uncertain. V lost 8 bases, J lost 1 base, and 11 bases lay in between. The germline V gene encodes CDR1 GTSNPN and CDR2 SVGIG (reference sequence). This CDR3 contains 12 residues.

The chain employs TRBV10-3 and TRBJ1-2, with TRBD1 matching 8 bases. CDR3 length: 13 residues. Per germline, CDR1 ENHRY and CDR2 SYGVKD. Germline trimming cut 11 bases from V and 4 bases from J; bases unmatched to any gene: 9. The DNA of the CDR3 is TGTGCCGCCTCCAGGGGGCTTAGCTATGGCTACACCTTC. Its protein product is CAASRGLSYGYTF.

The chain recombines TRBV6-1 with TRBJ1-2, with 7 bases matching TRBD1. Germline CDR1 MNHNS, CDR2 SASEGT. CDR3 length equals 13 residues. V lost 10 bases and J lost 6; bases outside the gene matches: 11. CDR3 amino acids: CATVEGASDGYTF. In DNA, the CDR3 is TGTGCCACCGTTGAGGGGGCATCGGATGGCTACACCTTC.

This chain joins TRBV6-5 and TRBJ2-7; 9 bases match TRBD1. Unmatched junction bases numbered 4, after V lost 0 bases and J lost 7 bases. The germline CDR1 and CDR2 sequences are MNHEY and SVGAGI. CDR3 length: 14 amino acids. Written as DNA, the CDR3 is TGTGCCAGCAGTTACTCACAGGGGGCGGGGGAGCAGTACTTC. Translation: CASSYSQGAGEQYF.

V gene TRBV7-3 combines with J gene TRBJ2-3, with 8 bases matching TRBD1. Germline V lookup: CDR1 SGHTA, CDR2 FQGTGA. The CDR3 loop spans 14 amino acids. The V gene end was trimmed by 4 bases and the J gene end by 2 bases; junction bases not matched to a gene: 2. The CDR3 DNA is TGTGCCAGCAGCTCCAGGGGGCTCACAGATACGCAGTATTTT. It yields the protein CASSSRGLTDTQYF.

The rearrangement links TRBV19 to TRBJ2-5; 12 bases are shared with TRBD2. Germline loops: CDR1 LNHDA, CDR2 SQIVND (reference sequence). The ends lost 5 bases at V and 4 bases at J; junction bases unmatched: 2. This CDR3 is 14 amino acids long. The CDR3, as DNA: TGTGCCAGTAGTCCGGGACTAGCGGGAGAGACCCAGTACTTC. Translation gives CASSPGLAGETQYF.

The chain is built from TRBV4-3 and TRBJ2-1; D is perhaps TRBD2 (6 bases). CDR1 and CDR2 (germline): LGHNA, YSLEER. Deletions cut 0 bases from V and 4 bases from J, with 10 bases between. The CDR3 runs to 15 residues. The CDR3 reads CASSQDNSGYNEQFF. The CDR3 DNA is TGCGCCAGCAGCCAAGACAATAGCGGATACAATGAGCAGTTCTTC.

The V and J genes are TRBV5-6 and TRBJ1-2; D may be TRBD1 (5 bases). V lost 7 bases and J lost 7, with 17 bases in between. This CDR3 region has 13 residues. In germline, CDR1 is SGHDT, CDR2 YYEEEE. The CDR3 spells CASGTSRVSGYTF. The CDR3 DNA reads TGTGCCAGCGGCACCTCCAGGGTGAGTGGCTACACCTTC.

To note about this clone: A read error may produce the germline difference seen at one junction end. The rearrangement links TRBV7-9 to TRBJ1-2; 7 bases are shared with TRBD1. The CDR3 spans 15 residues. In germline, CDR1 is SEHNR, CDR2 FQNEAQ (reference sequence). CDR3 sequence: CSSSSTGQPDYGYTF. The CDR3 region has the DNA TGTTCCAGCAGCTCGACGGGACAGCCCGACTATGGCTACACCTTC. The full variable domain, its missing parts supplied by reference TRBV7-9 and TRBJ1-2, is DTGVSQNPRHKITKRGQNVTFRCDPISEHNRLYWYRQTLGQGPEFLTYFQNEAQLEKSRLLSDRFSAERPKGSFSTLEIQRTEQGDSAMYLCSSSSTGQPDYGYTFGSGTRLTVV.

The CDR3 sequence: CAWSPVASHGTDTQYF. The CDR3 bases are TGTGCCTGGAGTCCGGTAGCTTCTCACGGGACAGATACGCAGTATTTT. V gene TRBV30 combines with J gene TRBJ2-3; no clear D gene. V lost 2 bases to trimming and J lost 3 bases, with 18 bases between them. Germline V lookup: CDR1 GTSNPN, CDR2 SVGIG (reference sequence). There are 16 residues in the CDR3.

The genes are TRBV5-1 and TRBJ2-3, with 10 bases that match TRBD2. CDR3 length: 16 residues. In germline, CDR1 is SGHRS, CDR2 YFSETQ. Trimming cost V 4 bases and J 6 bases; bases outside gene matches: 11. CDR3 protein: CASSANGLAAGDTQYF. The CDR3 nucleotides are TGCGCCAGCAGCGCCAACGGACTAGCGGCAGGTGATACGCAGTATTTT. The variable domain in full, completed from reference TRBV5-1 and TRBJ2-3, reads KAGVTQTPRYLIKTRGQQVTLSCSPISGHRSVSWYQQTPGQGLQFLFEYFSETQRNKGNFPGRFSGRQFSNSRSEMNVSTLELGDSALYLCASSANGLAAGDTQYFGPGTRLTVL.

The V and J genes are TRBV6-5 and TRBJ1-3, with 7 bases matching TRBD1. This CDR3 region has 15 residues. The V and J ends lost 0 bases and 6 bases, in that order; junction bases with no gene match: 5. Germline CDR1 is MNHEY and CDR2 is SVGAGI. CDR3 coding DNA: TGTGCCAGCAGTTACTCGGCAGGGGGAGAAAACACCATATATTTT. This sequence encodes CASSYSAGGENTIYF.

The chain employs TRBV19 and TRBJ2-3, with 11 bases matching TRBD2. Per the germline V gene, CDR1 is LNHDA and CDR2 is SQIVND (reference sequence). V trimming: 7 bases; J trimming: 4 bases; junction bases outside the gene matches: 4. This CDR3 region has 14 residues. As DNA, the CDR3 is TGTGCCAGTACCCTAGCGGGGGGCCCAGATACGCAGTATTTT. Protein sequence: CASTLAGGPDTQYF.

The rearrangement uses TRBV25-1 and TRBJ1-4; a possible D gene is TRBD1 (6 bases). Trimming took off 4 bases at V and 5 bases at J, with 11 bases between the two ends. The CDR3 totals 14 residues. The germline V gene has CDR1 MGHDK and CDR2 SYGVNS. CDR3 protein: CASSATGLNEKLFF. The CDR3 DNA sequence: TGTGCCAGCAGTGCGACAGGCTTAAATGAAAAACTGTTTTTT.

This clone was recorded a few times. The chain combines TRBV4-1 with TRBJ2-1; no clear D gene. The CDR3 runs 14 residues. Trimming stripped 4 bases from V and 3 bases from J, with 10 bases between. Germline loops: CDR1 MGHRA, CDR2 YSYEKL. CDR3 DNA sequence: TGCGCCAGCAGCCCGAACCAGGACTACAATGAGCAGTTCTTC. It translates to CASSPNQDYNEQFF.

This clone appeared a single time. The rearrangement links TRBV5-1 to TRBJ2-3, with a possible D match to TRBD1 (7 bases). This CDR3 is 17 amino acids long. Trimming took 3 bases from V and 1 from J, leaving 18 bases between them. Germline CDR1 SGHRS, CDR2 YFSETQ. The DNA of the CDR3 is TGCGCCAGCAGCTCCGGAGATCTCAGGGGGGGCACAGATACGCAGTATTTT. As protein: CASSSGDLRGGTDTQYF.

The V and J genes are TRBV5-6 and TRBJ2-7; TRBD2 aligns across 14 bases. This CDR3 is built from 17 residues. The V and J ends lost 0 bases and 0 bases, in that order; junction bases with no gene match: 2. Looked up from germline, CDR1 is SGHDT and CDR2 is YYEEEE. CDR3 in amino acids: CASSLGLAGGSSYEQYF. The CDR3 DNA sequence: TGTGCCAGCAGCTTGGGACTAGCGGGGGGGAGCTCCTACGAGCAGTACTTC. The full variable domain, in which reference TRBV5-6 and TRBJ2-7 provide the parts outside the CDR3, is DAGVTQSPTHLIKTRGQQVTLRCSPKSGHDTVSWYQQALGQGPQFIFQYYEEEERQRGNFPDRFSGHQFPNYSSELNVNALLLGDSALYLCASSLGLAGGSSYEQYFGPGTRLTVT.